The present entry profiles one T cell receptor beta chain with its context. This record belongs to a study of blood T cell repertoires in COVID-19. Germline V CDR1 and CDR2: KGHSH, LQKENI. The CDR3 consists of 15 residues. Between the trimmed V and J ends, which lost 0 bases and 9 bases, there was a span of 12 bases. Sequencing was performed with immunoSEQ multiplex PCR; in TCRdb, only in-frame clones are kept and a portion is missing. The sample lists 250,000 to 300,000 clones, about 91% seen once, with more than 6.5% in the top ten. The chain is built from TRBV18 and TRBJ1-6, with a tentative D call TRBD1 (5 bases). Sequences were obtained from peripheral blood. The sequence was obtained from a woman aged 25 to 45 who had recovered from COVID-19. For the CDR3, the DNA is TGTGCCAGCTCACCACCGCTTTTTCAGGGTTCACCCCTCCACTTT. Translation: CASSPPLFQGSPLHF. Looking up the rest from reference TRBV18 and TRBJ1-6 gives the full variable domain: NAGVMQNPRHLVRRRGQEARLRCSPMKGHSHVYWYRQLPEEGLKFMVYLQKENIIDESGMPKERFSAEFPKEGPSILRIQQVVRGDSAAYFCASSPPLFQGSPLHFGNGTRLTVT.